This TCR beta chain came from a study of early T cells in non-severe SARS-CoV-2 infection. The study, taken as a whole, reports: The study's VDJdb matching favored anti-spike CD8 responses and missed private and CD4 specificities.

TCRdb re-called the 5' RACE reads through MiXCR, storing one row per CDR3 protein. This repertoire shows approximately 80,000 distinct CDR3 sequences, about 12% found once; its top ten account for 3.4%. A note on this clonotype: As yet, its antigen is unknown.

CDR1 is KGHSH and CDR2 is LQKENI in the germline V gene. The CDR3 spans 16 residues. With 0 bases removed from V and 6 bases from J, the gap between germline ends came to 16 bases. V and J are TRBV18 and TRBJ2-3; D tentatively fits TRBD1 or TRBD2 (5 bases each). The sequence derives from an adult who was a healthcare worker with PCR-confirmed SARS-CoV-2 infection or an uninfected control (not recorded which). What was sequenced was whole blood. This chain's CDR3 is CASSPPKGAGDDTQYF. In DNA, the CDR3 is TGTGCCAGCTCACCACCGAAAGGTGCCGGGGACGATACGCAGTATTTT.